This TCR beta chain was retrieved from a study of beta chain features in type 1 diabetes (dated 2018 in TCRdb). In terms of the full investigation: No differences in mean age, gender distribution, total cell number or subset yield were found between patients and healthy donors. Whereas all 30 or so donors provided naive and central memory subsets, regulatory and stem cell-like memory subsets were isolated from just 8 patients and roughly eight healthy donors. In the study, recently diagnosed type 1 diabetes patients and matched healthy donors were compared on the TCRB repertoires of their sorted circulating CD4+ T cell subsets. A total of roughly 99 million sorted cells were examined across all samples, and the number of cells per subset was strongly correlated with RNA yield. Broader findings and caveats from the paper: The naive, central memory and regulatory TCRB repertoires appeared to resemble one another more closely among patients than among healthy donors. PCR might favor shorter templates, but patient and control samples were amplified and corrected together, so any skew would affect both groups equally. Because small numbers of individuals were included in the HLA sub-analyses, any influence of HLA type on TCRB rearrangement was left unresolved. In all four CD4+ subsets, TCRB CDR3 length was moderately but significantly shorter in type 1 diabetes patients. Sequencing cDNA rather than genomic DNA could over-represent highly expressing activated cells, although activation and CD3 levels did not differ between groups. At VDJ recombination sites, patients with type 1 diabetes made fewer insertions and deleted more nucleotides, a pattern implying thymic rearrangement abnormalities.

The CDR3 goes from the cysteine to the phenylalanine over 12 residues. Only the CDR3 DNA stays, 36 bases, in frame from base 1. A distance of 11 bases separates the germline ends of V and J, which lose 3 bases and 9 bases respectively. As encoded in the germline V gene, CDR1 is MDHEN while CDR2 is SYDVKM. A few counts support this clone. Its specific antigen is unknown. No much larger clone exists at a distance of one base, and base qualities are not known. All of the isolated RNA was reverse transcribed with the High Capacity cDNA Reverse Transcription Kit, so expressed TCRB transcripts were sequenced. Deep immunoSEQ sequencing was performed on naive, central memory and regulatory T cell samples, with an average of approximately 4 million total reads per sample. Sorted cells were lysed in RLT buffer and RNA was extracted with DNase-treated RNeasy Micro or Mini kits, depending on cell number. Each cell subset was processed on its own to prevent cross-contamination, while patient and healthy donor samples were processed together. TCRB sequences were amplified from cDNA with the immunoSEQ multiplex PCR, producing 87-bp fragments spanning the CDR3 region. Amplicons were sequenced on the Illumina HiSeq platform. As for the authors' bioinformatics: PCR bias was computationally corrected using synthetic template baselines, reads within Hamming distance 2 were collapsed, and singletons that could not be merged were discarded. Reads were aligned to IMGT to assign V, D and J genes, CDR3 length, and insertions or deletions at six rearrangement sites. Within each subset, clonotype counts were normalized to sorted cell number, and only after that were true diversity and Gini coefficients computed with the tcR R package. Repertoire sharing was quantified using the overlap coefficient calculated on TCRB nucleotide sequences. Out-of-frame TCRB sequences from naive cells were analyzed to stand in for the pre-selection repertoire. TCRdb mirrors the immuneACCESS table, restricted to in-frame sequences. Some clones are absent from its copies; in checked studies, under half trace to an unresolved V gene, and the reason for the others is unknown. That table supplies the V and J calls and clone size; D and trimming were determined from the DNA. This sample comprises just over 600,000 clones, roughly 16% of them detected only once. The ten biggest clones cover approximately 0.087% of the sample.

Each donor gave one peripheral blood draw, averaging approximately 0.12 L, which was collected into heparinised tubes. Using a panel that included CD45RO, CCR7, CD25, CD127, CD95 and CD27, naive, central memory, regulatory and stem cell-like memory CD4+ T cells were sorted on a BD FACSAria II. Every sorted population had a purity above 95%. PBMCs were separated immediately by Lymphoprep density gradient centrifugation and were stained directly, without being cultured. Samples were stained and sorted in pairs, with one healthy donor and one patient per experiment, so that batch effects were minimized.

The sequence links TRBV28 to TRBJ1-1, with the D gene too uncertain to name. This sequence originates from a man aged 18 to 29 in good health. Sequenced: naive CD4+ T cells from blood. The sample's cell subset or site label is to be understood as: true naive CD4+ T cells. The CDR3 region reads CASSLRAAKAFF. The DNA sequence follows: TGTGCCAGCAGTTTGAGGGCAGCTAAAGCTTTCTTT.